The 6 T cell receptor beta chains below were found in one sample sequenced in a study of blood T cell repertoires in COVID-19. Assay: immunoSEQ multiplex PCR; the TCRdb copy retains only in-frame clones and omits some. The sample contains approximately 50,000 clones, roughly 76% of which appear only once. The sample taken for sequencing was peripheral blood. These receptors were collected from a man aged 50 or older with active or convalescent COVID-19.

V gene TRBV6-1 combines with J gene TRBJ1-2; D remains unclear. The CDR3 totals 15 residues. The ends were cut back, 3 bases at V and 3 bases at J, with 14 bases in the middle. Germline values: CDR1 MNHNS, CDR2 SASEGT. DNA of the CDR3: TGTGCCAGCAGTGAGCCCGGGGTCAGCCACTATGGCTACACCTTC. This gives the protein CASSEPGVSHYGYTF.

V is TRBV4-1 and J is TRBJ2-7, with a weak D call TRBD1 (5 bases). Per germline, CDR1 MGHRA and CDR2 YSYEKL. This CDR3 spans 15 amino acids. Trimming took 1 base from V and 2 from J, leaving 12 bases between them. The CDR3 DNA sequence: TGCGCCAGCAGCCAAGTGCTAGGGGTGCCCTACGAGCAGTACTTC. Its protein is CASSQVLGVPYEQYF.

The chain couples TRBV6-5 to TRBJ2-1, with D hard to call. Trimming removed 6 bases from V and 9 bases from J, with 18 bases in between. The CDR3 runs to 14 residues. Germline V gives CDR1 MNHEY, CDR2 SVGAGI. The CDR3 DNA follows: TGTGCCAGCAGCAATGGTCTAGGTCTACCTGAGCAGTTCTTC. Residues: CASSNGLGLPEQFF.

J is TRBJ2-1 and V is TRBV12-3 or TRBV12-4; D is uncertain. The CDR3 is 12 residues long. The germline V and J ends were trimmed by 0 bases and 9 bases, with 6 bases remaining between them. The DNA of the CDR3 is TGTGCCAGCAGTTTAGCCATCGGTGAGCAGTTCTTC. It yields the protein CASSLAIGEQFF.

The V call is TRBV9, the J call TRBJ2-3, with D possibly being TRBD2 (7 bases). Germline V CDR1 and CDR2: SGDLS, YYNGEE. With 1 base removed from V and 1 base from J, the gap between germline ends came to 10 bases. The CDR3 covers 15 residues. CDR3 protein: CASSVLGGGTDTQYF. In DNA form, the CDR3 reads TGTGCCAGCAGCGTATTAGGGGGGGGCACAGATACGCAGTATTTT. Complete variable domain (other parts from reference TRBV9 and TRBJ2-3): DSGVTQTPKHLITATGQRVTLRCSPRSGDLSVYWYQQSLDQGLQFLIQYYNGEERAKGNILERFSAQQFPDLHSELNLSSLELGDSALYFCASSVLGGGTDTQYFGPGTRLTVL.

J is TRBJ1-3 and V is TRBV13; maybe TRBD1 (5 bases). Germline CDR1 is PRHDT and CDR2 is FYEKMQ (reference sequence). This CDR3 comprises 15 residues. V lost 5 bases, J lost 4 bases, and 15 bases lay in between. In DNA, the CDR3 is TGTGCCAGCAGCCAGGGAACTGGAGAAGGAAACACCATATATTTT. Translating it yields CASSQGTGEGNTIYF.